Detailed here is one T cell receptor beta chain. Its antigen remains unknown. Reasons for excluding patients were uncontrolled infection, other autoimmune disease, pregnancy or lactation. Template material for amplifying TCR beta CDR3 regions consisted of RNA transcripts. During a first-round RT-PCR of the TCR CDR3, the HTBI primer set was used. One entry per CDR3 protein, called by TCRdb with MiXCR from the multiplex PCR reads. The sample includes around 300,000 distinct CDR3 sequences, approximately 23% of them seen just once. This sample is part of a study of T cells in Graves' hyperthyroidism and ophthalmopathy. In the study overall: Any treatment followed the collection of peripheral blood at initial diagnosis.

The CDR3 is 15 amino acids. CDR1 is MNHNS, CDR2 SASEGT, per germline. Deletions cut 7 bases from V and 2 bases from J, with 15 bases between. Whole-study results and caveats: Ophthalmopathy cases were set apart from stable hyperthyroidism by a 13 V-J model.

V and J are TRBV6-1 and TRBJ1-3; D is possibly TRBD1 (6 bases). The TCR was taken from a man aged 25 to 40 with Graves' ophthalmopathy. Sequencing was carried out using blood. This chain's CDR3 is CASNGGRLAGNTIYF. In DNA, the CDR3 is TGTGCCAGCAACGGGGGCAGGTTGGCTGGAAACACCATATATTTT.